Listed below are T cell receptor beta chains from one sample, sequenced in a study of OX40 agonist ivuxolimab in advanced cancers. Here immunoSEQ multiplex PCR was the method, and the copy in TCRdb shows in-frame clones only, minus some. The sample contains around 90,000 clones, about nine tenths of which appear only once. The input for sequencing was CD4+ or CD8+ T cells sorted from blood, taken in a trial of the OX40 agonist ivuxolimab. The receptor source for this set is an adult with an advanced solid tumor such as melanoma, head and neck, liver or kidney cancer. The CDR3 runs from the conserved cysteine through the conserved F or W. A D gene is named only where the DNA matches it firmly. The size field is filled for only some rows; it gives once, few, many or a size class.

- | TRBJ1-5 | TRBV19 | once | TGTGCCAGTAGTTTCTCGCAGGGTAACAATCAGCCCCAGCATTTT | CASSFSQGNNQPQHF
- | TRBJ1-4 | TRBV5-4 | - | TGTGCCAGCAGTTCCGACAGACCTAATGAAAAACTGTTTTTT | CASSSDRPNEKLFF
TRBD1 | TRBJ1-2 | TRBV5-1 | - | TGCGCCAGCAGCAGAGGGACAGCTGGCTACACCTTC | CASSRGTAGYTF
- | TRBJ2-5 | TRBV21-1 | - | TGTGCCAGCAGGGAGTCGGCCTGGAAAGAGACCCAGTACTTC | CASRESAWKETQYF
TRBD2 | TRBJ2-7 | TRBV6-1 | - | TGTGCCAGCAGTGAAACGAACGGGGGGGGAGGTGAGCAGTACTTC | CASSETNGGGGEQYF
- | TRBJ1-1 | TRBV6-6 | - | TGTGCCAGCCGATCCGACACTGAAGCTTTCTTT | CASRSDTEAFF
TRBD2 | TRBJ2-3 | TRBV5-1 | - | TGCGCCAGCAGCTTGGCGGGTCGGGGGGGCACAGATACGCAGTATTTT | CASSLAGRGGTDTQYF
- | TRBJ2-1 | TRBV6-6 | - | TGTGCCAGCAGTAATTCGGGTTGGAATGAGCAGTTCTTC | CASSNSGWNEQFF
TRBD2 | TRBJ2-1 | TRBV9 | - | TGTGCCAGCAGCGCATCTAGCGGGGGGGCTGAGCAGTTCTTC | CASSASSGGAEQFF
- | TRBJ2-1 | TRBV5-1 | - | TGCGCCAGCAGCTTGGGTTCAAGCGGCAATGAGCAGTTCTTC | CASSLGSSGNEQFF
- | TRBJ1-2 | TRBV19 | - | TGTGCCAGTAGCACGGGCCCCCGGGCTTCTAACTATGGCTACACCTTC | CASSTGPRASNYGYTF
- | TRBJ1-1 | TRBV9 | - | TGTGCCAGCAGCGTGTATGAGGGCATGAACACTGAAGCTTTCTTT | CASSVYEGMNTEAFF
- | TRBJ2-6 | TRBV6-6 | - | TGTGCCAGCAGTTACTCAGTCTCTGGGGCCAACGTCCTGACTTTC | CASSYSVSGANVLTF
- | TRBJ1-5 | TRBV5-6 | - | TGTGCCAGCAGCTCCCGGGGGTATAGCAATCAGCCCCAGCATTTT | CASSSRGYSNQPQHF
- | TRBJ1-2 | TRBV7-9 | - | TGTGCCAGCAGCTTAGACAGTCTCGAGGTGGGGGGCTACACCTTC | CASSLDSLEVGGYTF
- | TRBJ1-1 | TRBV5-1 | - | TGCGCCAGCAGCCAGAGACAGAACACTGAAGCTTTCTTT | CASSQRQNTEAFF
TRBD2 | TRBJ2-5 | TRBV7-9 | - | TGTGCCAGCAGCGTGGGACTAGCGGGCCAAGAGACCCAGTACTTC | CASSVGLAGQETQYF
TRBD2 | TRBJ2-5 | TRBV6-1 | - | TGTGCCAGCAGTGATGCCGTACTAGCGGGGCAAGAGACCCAGTACTTC | CASSDAVLAGQETQYF
- | TRBJ1-2 | TRBV16 | - | TGTGCCAGCAGCCAATCAGAGGGGGGCGGCTACACCTTC | CASSQSEGGGYTF
TRBD2 | TRBJ2-1 | TRBV5-6 | few | TGTGCCAGCAGCTTGGTTCGGAGCGGGGGGGCCAATGAGCAGTTCTTC | CASSLVRSGGANEQFF
TRBD2 | TRBJ2-4 | TRBV4-1 | - | TGCGCCAGCAGCCAAGGGGACGGGAGGGGTAATAAAAACATTCAGTACTTC | CASSQGDGRGNKNIQYF
TRBD2 | TRBJ2-5 | TRBV5-4 | few | TGTGCCAGCAGCTTCAGCGGGGGACAAGAGACCCAGTACTTC | CASSFSGGQETQYF
- | TRBJ1-2 | TRBV11-2 | - | TGTGCCAGCAGCCCCTCCCCCATAGACTATGGCTACACCTTC | CASSPSPIDYGYTF
- | TRBJ2-2 | TRBV5-4 | - | TGTGCCAGCAGCTTGGGACTACAGGGGCGGGGGACCGGGGAGCTGTTTTTT | CASSLGLQGRGTGELFF
- | TRBJ2-5 | TRBV29-1 | - | TGCAGCGTTGAACGTCTGGGAGAGACCCAGTACTTC | CSVERLGETQYF
- | TRBJ2-2 | TRBV6-6 | - | TGTGCCAGCAGCCCACGGAATGGGGAGCTGTTTTTT | CASSPRNGELFF
TRBD1 | TRBJ2-2 | TRBV7-3 | - | TGTGCCAGCAGCCCCGGGACAGCCTACACCGGGGAGCTGTTTTTT | CASSPGTAYTGELFF
- | TRBJ1-4 | TRBV23-1 | - | TGCGCCAGCCGAAATTACCACCGGGACACCGCTGAAAAACTGTTTTTT | CASRNYHRDTAEKLFF
TRBD1 | TRBJ1-1 | TRBV7-3 | - | TGTGCCAGCAGCTTAACAGGAGGGGGCCCGAACACTGAAGCTTTCTTT | CASSLTGGGPNTEAFF
- | TRBJ1-4 | TRBV30 | few | TGTGCCTGGAGTTTGGGAGGAGGACTGTTTTTT | CAWSLGGGLFF
TRBD2 | TRBJ2-2 | TRBV7-2 | - | TGTGCCAGCAGGCCACCGGGACTAGCGGCCGGGGAGCTGTTTTTT | CASRPPGLAAGELFF
- | TRBJ1-6 | TRBV2 | - | TGTGCCAGCATGCCGTCCGGGGGTAATTCACCCCTCCACTTT | CASMPSGGNSPLHF
TRBD1 | TRBJ2-7 | TRBV5-4 | once | TGTGCCAGCAGCTTTCAATTGGGACAGGGTTCCTACGAGCAGTACTTC | CASSFQLGQGSYEQYF
- | TRBJ2-7 | TRBV7-2 | - | TGTGCCAGCAGCTTAAGGGCAGGGGACTCCTACGAGCAGTACTTC | CASSLRAGDSYEQYF
- | TRBJ2-7 | TRBV27 | - | TGTGCCAGCAGCCGCGACCCTCTCGGGCAAGCCCTGGGGTACTTC | CASSRDPLGQALGYF
- | TRBJ2-3 | TRBV11-2 | - | TGTGCCAGCAGCTTAGAAGGGGGGTCAGTAGATACGCAGTATTTT | CASSLEGGSVDTQYF
- | TRBJ2-7 | TRBV5-1 | - | TGCGCCAGCAGCTTGGACGGCTACGAGCAGTACTTC | CASSLDGYEQYF
TRBD1 | TRBJ1-1 | TRBV19 | - | TGTGCCAGTAGGGTGACAGGGGGCCCCCTGAACACTGAAGCTTTCTTT | CASRVTGGPLNTEAFF
- | TRBJ1-4 | TRBV2 | - | TGTGCCAGCAGGATCAGCCTAACTAATGAAAAACTGTTTTTT | CASRISLTNEKLFF
TRBD1 | TRBJ1-1 | TRBV2 | - | TGTGCCAGCAGTCGACAGGGGGCTGAAGGAGCTTTCTTT | CASSRQGAEGAFF
- | TRBJ1-1 | TRBV27 | - | TGTGCCAGCCACACCAACGGGGGCAGAAACACTGAAGCTTTCTTT | CASHTNGGRNTEAFF
- | TRBJ2-7 | TRBV5-4 | - | TGTGCCAGCAGTTCGGGGCAGGACTACGAGCAGTACTTC | CASSSGQDYEQYF
- | TRBJ2-7 | TRBV7-2 | few | TGTGCCAGCAGCTTAGGGACTAAGGTGCGCGAGCAGTACTTC | CASSLGTKVREQYF
TRBD2 | TRBJ2-1 | TRBV5-1 | - | TGCGCCAGCAGCTTGGAACTAGCGGGGGGGCTCGATGAGCAGTTCTTC | CASSLELAGGLDEQFF
- | TRBJ1-5 | TRBV11-2 | - | TGTGCCAGCAGCTTAGTTCCTGGCAATCAGCCCCAGCATTTT | CASSLVPGNQPQHF
TRBD1 | TRBJ2-1 | TRBV11-2 | - | TGTGCCAGCAGCTTGCCGGGACAGGGGGGAGTTAGTGAGCAGTTCTTC | CASSLPGQGGVSEQFF
- | TRBJ1-3 | TRBV9 | once | TGTGCCAGCAGCCCTGACGAGAGCACCATATATTTT | CASSPDESTIYF
- | TRBJ1-5 | TRBV6-1 | once | TGTGCCAGCAGTGATGCCCGGTCGGGTACAGGGAGATACAATCAGCCCCAGCATTTT | CASSDARSGTGRYNQPQHF
- | TRBJ1-2 | TRBV19 | few | TGTGCCAGTAGTTTGGGCAGGGCCCCGGGAGGCTACACCTTC | CASSLGRAPGGYTF
TRBD1 | TRBJ2-2 | TRBV7-3 | - | TGTGCCAGCAGCTTAAACCCGACAGGGGCAAACACCGGGGAGCTGTTTTTT | CASSLNPTGANTGELFF
- | TRBJ2-5 | TRBV2 | - | TGTGCCAGCTCCGAGGAACAGGGAAGAGGAGAGACCCAGTACTTC | CASSEEQGRGETQYF
- | TRBJ2-5 | TRBV11-2 | - | TGTGCCAGCAGCTTACCCGCCGAGACCCAGTACTTC | CASSLPAETQYF
- | TRBJ1-2 | TRBV18 | - | TGTGCCAGCTCACCCTACGGGTATGGCTACACCTTC | CASSPYGYGYTF
- | TRBJ1-1 | TRBV18 | - | TGTGCCAGCTCACTAGGACAGAACACTGAAGCTTTCTTT | CASSLGQNTEAFF
- | TRBJ2-3 | TRBV19 | - | TGTGCCAGTTCAAAGGGGGAACCGCGCACAGATACGCAGTATTTT | CASSKGEPRTDTQYF
- | TRBJ2-7 | TRBV7-2 | - | TGTGCCAGCCGACCCGGCACTTCCTACGAGCAGTACTTC | CASRPGTSYEQYF